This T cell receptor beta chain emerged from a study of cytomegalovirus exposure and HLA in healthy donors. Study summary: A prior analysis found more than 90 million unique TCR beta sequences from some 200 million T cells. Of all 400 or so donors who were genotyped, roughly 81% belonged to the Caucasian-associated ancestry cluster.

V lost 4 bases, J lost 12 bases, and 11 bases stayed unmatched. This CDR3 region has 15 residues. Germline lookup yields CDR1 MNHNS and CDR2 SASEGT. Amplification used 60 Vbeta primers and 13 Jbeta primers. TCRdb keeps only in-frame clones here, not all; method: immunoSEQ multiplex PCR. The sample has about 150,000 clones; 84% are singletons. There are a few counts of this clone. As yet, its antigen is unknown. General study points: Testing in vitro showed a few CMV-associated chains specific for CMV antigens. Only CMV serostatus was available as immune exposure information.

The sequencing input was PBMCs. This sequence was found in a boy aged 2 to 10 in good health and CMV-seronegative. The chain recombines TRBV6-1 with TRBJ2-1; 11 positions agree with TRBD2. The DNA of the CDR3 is TGTGCCAGCAGTGTGGTTAGCGGGGGGGCCGACAGGCAGTTCTTC. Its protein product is CASSVVSGGADRQFF.